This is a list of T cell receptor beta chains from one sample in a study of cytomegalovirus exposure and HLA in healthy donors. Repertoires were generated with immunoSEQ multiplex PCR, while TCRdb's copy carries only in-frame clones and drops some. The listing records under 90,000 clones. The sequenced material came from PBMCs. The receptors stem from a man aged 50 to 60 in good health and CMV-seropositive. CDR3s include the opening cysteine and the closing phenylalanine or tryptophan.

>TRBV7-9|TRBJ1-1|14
CASSFGRGHTEAFF
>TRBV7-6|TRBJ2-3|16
CASGGTSGSSTDTQYF
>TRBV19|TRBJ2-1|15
CASSIDRQPYNEQFF
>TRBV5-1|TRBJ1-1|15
CASSPGQLMNTEAFF
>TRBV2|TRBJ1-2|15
CASTSRTGGFYGYTF
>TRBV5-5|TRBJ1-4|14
CASSLPSTNEKLFF
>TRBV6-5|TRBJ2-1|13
CASRSGTYNEQFF
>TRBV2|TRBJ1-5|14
CASSTGMGNQPQHF
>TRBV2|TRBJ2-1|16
CASFPDSGIFRNEQFF
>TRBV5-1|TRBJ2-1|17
CASSLLGTSGRESEQFF
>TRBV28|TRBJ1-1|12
CASSLGEIRPKF
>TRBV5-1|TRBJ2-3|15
CASSLDPGSTDTQYF